These 32 T cell receptor beta chains originate from one sample sequenced in a study of PD-1 blockade in classical Hodgkin lymphoma. Sequenced by immunoSEQ multiplex PCR; TCRdb stores in-frame clones only, minus some. Found here are tens of thousands of clones, 91% of them singletons; the top ten hold over 9%. Noted time point: cycle 4 day 1 (C4D1), after 6 weeks of nivolumab. Exposure to brentuximab vedotin varied, and each patient had relapsed following autologous stem cell transplantation. The source was peripheral blood mononuclear cells (PBMCs), collected before the fourth cycle of nivolumab. These receptor sequences come from a human donor with classical Hodgkin lymphoma.

V gene TRBV5-1 combines with J gene TRBJ2-5; maybe TRBD1 (5 bases). Judging by the DNA end, TRBJ2-7 fits better; the J call may be wrong. CDR1 SGHRS and CDR2 YFSETQ come from the germline V gene. The CDR3 is 15 residues long. The CDR3: CASSQTTEISYEQYF. In DNA form, the CDR3 reads TGCGCCAGCAGCCAGACGACAGAAATCTCCTACGAGCAGTACTTC.

The J gene is TRBJ1-4, the V gene TRBV21-1; TRBD1 is taken as the D call from the table, unchecked against the DNA. TRBV21-1 is recorded as a pseudogene. This CDR3 contains 17 residues. CDR3 sequence: CASSKDSLVPTPEKLFF. The CDR3 nucleotides read TGTGCCAGCAGCAAAGACAGCCTCGTTCCCACCCCAGAAAAACTGTTTTTT.

The chain employs TRBV7-9 and TRBJ1-1; D uncertain. From germline, CDR1 is SEHNR and CDR2 FQNEAQ (reference sequence). The CDR3 is 17 amino acids. Trimming left V 5 bases short and J 3 bases short, with 22 bases between. The CDR3, as DNA: TGTGCCAGCAGCCCGGGTGTCAGCCCTGTGGAGGACACTGAAGCTTTCTTT. This gives the protein CASSPGVSPVEDTEAFF.

This chain uses TRBV6-6 with TRBJ2-7; D is unresolved. The germline CDR1 and CDR2 sequences are MNHNY and SVGAGI (reference sequence). V lost 2 bases, J lost 1 base, and 6 bases lay in between. The CDR3 is 13 residues long. CDR3 sequence reads: CASSYGQSYEQYF. DNA for the CDR3: TGTGCCAGCAGTTACGGGCAGTCCTACGAGCAGTACTTC.

The chain has TRBV29-1 and TRBJ1-2; D ambiguous. The CDR3 totals 9 residues. Germline V gene data show CDR1 as SQVTM and CDR2 as ANQGSEA. Between the trimmed V and J ends, which lost 7 bases and 3 bases, there was a span of 3 bases. In DNA, the CDR3 is TGCAGCGCTGACTATGGCTACACCTTC. This encodes CSADYGYTF.

To note about this clone: This same CDR3 is encoded by further DNA sequences in the sample. The genes are TRBV19 and TRBJ2-1, with TRBD1 matching 10 bases. The CDR3 covers 14 residues. The trim removed 6 bases at V and 5 bases at J, leaving 4 bases unmatched. CDR1 is LNHDA, CDR2 SQIVND, per germline (reference sequence). CDR3 DNA sequence: TGTGCCAGTAGGCGGGACAGGGGAAACAATGAGCAGTTCTTC. Translating it yields CASRRDRGNNEQFF.

This chain joins TRBV7-9 and TRBJ2-2; TRBD1 aligns across 12 bases. Trimming at V came to 4 bases and at J to 7 bases, leaving 7 bases not matched to a gene. The CDR3 length is 16 residues. From germline, CDR1 is SEHNR and CDR2 FQNEAQ (reference sequence). The CDR3 loop is CASSSRDRGPVGELFF. In DNA, the CDR3 is TGTGCCAGCAGCTCGCGGGACAGGGGGCCAGTCGGGGAGCTGTTTTTT. Supplemented by reference TRBV7-9 and TRBJ2-2, the full variable domain reads DTGVSQNPRHKITKRGQNVTFRCDPISEHNRLYWYRQTLGQGPEFLTYFQNEAQLEKSRLLSDRFSAERPKGSFSTLEIQRTEQGDSAMYLCASSSRDRGPVGELFFGEGSRLTVL.

In regard to this clone: The junction and the germline gene differ at one end; a read error may be behind it. This chain connects TRBV5-6 to TRBJ2-5; D call uncertain. The V gene's germline CDR1 is SGHDT and CDR2 YYEEEE. The CDR3 runs to 12 residues. CDR3 amino acids: CASSLALGTQYF. CDR3 sequence (DNA): TGTGCCAGCAGTTTGGCCTTAGGGACCCAGTACTTC.

The genes are TRBV4-1 and TRBJ1-1; 7 bases map to TRBD1. The J segment lost 10 bases and the V segment lost 2 bases, leaving 7 bases of the junction unmatched. The germline gives CDR1 MGHRA, CDR2 YSYEKL. The length of the CDR3 is 13 residues. The CDR3 is CASSQTGEQGAFF. Written as DNA, the CDR3 is TGCGCCAGCAGCCAAACAGGGGAGCAGGGAGCTTTCTTT.

The V call is TRBV29-1, the J call TRBJ2-7; D possibly uses TRBD1 or TRBD2 (6 bases each). Germline lookup yields CDR1 SQVTM and CDR2 ANQGSEA. Trimming shortened V by 6 bases and J by 5 bases, and 17 bases separated the two germline ends. The CDR3 sequence is 13 residues long. The CDR3 is CSVRWGASNEQYF. CDR3 sequence (DNA): TGCAGCGTGCGCTGGGGGGCTAGCAACGAGCAGTACTTC.

The rearrangement joins TRBV7-2 to TRBJ2-1; tentative D call: TRBD2 (6 bases). The CDR3 extends over 12 amino acids. V was shortened by 5 bases and J by 9 bases, with 11 bases between the two germline ends. Germline V gene data show CDR1 as SGHTA and CDR2 as FQGNSA. The CDR3, as DNA: TGTGCCAGCAGCGGAGGGTGGAGTGAGCAGTTCTTC. Protein product: CASSGGWSEQFF.

V and J are TRBV7-2 and TRBJ1-4; D is unresolved. Trimming pared 2 bases from V and 4 bases from J, leaving 8 bases between. Germline V CDR1 and CDR2: SGHTA, FQGNSA. This CDR3 has 14 amino acids. The CDR3 DNA follows: TGTGCCAGCAGCTTAAGGGCATATAATGAAAAACTGTTTTTT. It translates to CASSLRAYNEKLFF.

CDR3 region: CASSQDPEGSYNEQFF. In DNA form, the CDR3 reads TGCGCCAGCAGCCAAGATCCGGAGGGATCCTACAATGAGCAGTTCTTC. This sequence joins TRBV4-1 and TRBJ2-1; perhaps TRBD2 as D (6 bases). The CDR3 is made up of 16 amino acids. Germline CDR1 MGHRA, CDR2 YSYEKL. The V and J ends lost 0 bases and 1 base respectively, with 10 bases between them.

The chain is built from TRBV27 and TRBJ1-2; 8 nucleotides line up with TRBD1. CDR1 is MNHEY and CDR2 is SMNVEV in the germline V gene (reference sequence). The CDR3 runs to 16 residues. The trim removed 2 bases at V and 8 bases at J, leaving 13 bases unmatched. CDR3 sequence reads: CASSLTGGRAPWGYTF. CDR3 nucleotide sequence: TGTGCCAGCAGTTTAACAGGGGGACGGGCGCCTTGGGGCTACACCTTC.

This chain joins TRBV6-1 and TRBJ2-3; 11 bases match TRBD2. The CDR3 consists of 19 residues. Germline values: CDR1 MNHNS, CDR2 SASEGT. After removal of 4 bases from V and 4 bases from J, the junction contained 16 bases not matched to a gene. CDR3 protein: CASSVWASGGIVSADTQYF. The CDR3 coding sequence is TGTGCCAGCAGTGTATGGGCTAGCGGGGGGATAGTTAGCGCAGATACGCAGTATTTT.

The V and J genes are TRBV25-1 and TRBJ1-2; D is perhaps TRBD1 (6 bases). The CDR3 sequence is 15 residues long. The ends were cut back, 5 bases at V and 4 bases at J, with 17 bases in the middle. Germline values: CDR1 MGHDK, CDR2 SYGVNS. CDR3 nucleotide sequence: TGTGCCAGCAGTTCCATCCGGGACACCCTCTATGGCTACACCTTC. Encoded protein: CASSSIRDTLYGYTF.

This rearrangement joins TRBV5-1 to TRBJ2-2; TRBD2 matches at 11 bases. The ends lost 4 bases at V and 5 bases at J; junction bases unmatched: 19. The CDR3 loop spans 20 amino acids. Germline-derived CDR1 and CDR2 are SGHRS and YFSETQ. The CDR3 DNA sequence: TGCGCCAGCAGCCTGAGGGTACTAGCGGGGGCTCCGAGTTGGACCGGGGAGCTGTTTTTT. It yields the protein CASSLRVLAGAPSWTGELFF.

A word on this clone: This CDR3 is also generated by other DNA sequences in the sample. This sequence joins TRBV6-5 and TRBJ2-3, with 9 bases identical to TRBD1. The CDR3 is made up of 14 amino acids. Losses at the gene ends were 4 bases for V and 3 bases for J; bases not matched to a gene: 2. The germline CDR1 and CDR2 sequences are MNHEY and SVGAGI. CDR3 sequence reads: CASSLQGATDTQYF. CDR3 bases: TGTGCCAGCAGTTTACAGGGGGCTACAGATACGCAGTATTTT.

This clone was detected only once. The chain recombines TRBV19 with TRBJ2-3; 9 nucleotides match TRBD2. The length of the CDR3 is 18 residues. Germline V gene data show CDR1 as LNHDA and CDR2 as SQIVND (reference sequence). Trimming removed 3 bases from V and 6 bases from J; junction bases left unmatched: 16. The DNA of the CDR3 is TGTGCCAGTAGTATTCCAGACCCAGCGGGGGGCCTCCACGATACGCAGTATTTT. Residues: CASSIPDPAGGLHDTQYF.

CDR3 loop: CASRPTVTNTGELFF. CDR3 nucleotides: TGTGCCAGCAGACCGACAGTTACGAACACCGGGGAGCTGTTTTTT. The chain links TRBV27 to TRBJ2-2, with D maybe TRBD1 (5 bases). Deletions cut 6 bases from V and 0 bases from J, with 11 bases between. Germline CDR1 MNHEY, CDR2 SMNVEV (reference sequence). The CDR3 totals 15 residues.

V is TRBV5-8 and J is TRBJ1-2; 8 bases map to TRBD1. V shed 4 bases and J 5 bases; nucleotides not matched to a gene: 13. This CDR3 has 16 residues. CDR1 and CDR2 from the germline V gene are SGHTS and YDEGEE. The CDR3 here is CASSKVQGAKWYGYTF. In nucleotides, the CDR3 is TGTGCCAGCAGCAAGGTTCAGGGGGCGAAGTGGTATGGCTACACCTTC.

This chain uses TRBV7-3 with TRBJ2-3, with 12 positions matching TRBD2. This CDR3 has 16 residues. Trimming at V came to 4 bases and at J to 2 bases, leaving 4 bases not matched to a gene. Germline CDR1 is SGHTA and CDR2 is FQGTGA. The CDR3 bases are TGTGCCAGCAGCTCGACTAGCGGGGGAGACACAGATACGCAGTATTTT. Translation: CASSSTSGGDTDTQYF. Full variable domain (outside the CDR3, taken from reference TRBV7-3 and TRBJ2-3): GAGVSQTPSNKVTEKGKYVELRCDPISGHTALYWYRQSLGQGPEFLIYFQGTGAADDSGLPNDRFFAVRPEGSVSTLKIQRTERGDSAVYLCASSSTSGGDTDTQYFGPGTRLTVL.

This clone was recorded once. The chain joins TRBV18 to TRBJ1-3, with a weak D call TRBD1 (6 bases). The CDR3 runs 16 residues. Germline V gives CDR1 KGHSH, CDR2 LQKENI. V was clipped by 6 bases and J by 1 base, with 16 bases between them. The CDR3, as DNA: TGTGCCAGCTCTATCCGACAGGCCGTATCTGGAAACACCATATATTTT. This translates into CASSIRQAVSGNTIYF. The whole variable domain, remainder taken from reference TRBV18 and TRBJ1-3, is NAGVMQNPRHLVRRRGQEARLRCSPMKGHSHVYWYRQLPEEGLKFMVYLQKENIIDESGMPKERFSAEFPKEGPSILRIQQVVRGDSAAYFCASSIRQAVSGNTIYFGEGSWLTVV.

In nucleotides, the CDR3 is TGTGCCAGCAGCTTGGATGACATTAGGGTGATGGCCGGGGAGCTGTTTTTT. Its translation is CASSLDDIRVMAGELFF. The gene calls are TRBV7-3 and TRBJ2-2; D is undetermined. This CDR3 comprises 17 residues. Between the trimmed V and J ends, which lost 3 bases and 6 bases, there was a span of 20 bases. The germline CDR1 and CDR2 sequences are SGHTA and FQGTGA.

The chain employs TRBV2 and TRBJ2-3; a possible D gene is TRBD1 (6 bases). The CDR3 spans 10 residues. Germline V CDR1 and CDR2: SNHLY, FYNNEI. V shed 11 bases and J shed 10 bases, with 13 bases lying between them. The CDR3 bases are TGTGCCCTCCAGGGGATGGCGCAGTATTTT. It encodes CALQGMAQYF.

V usage is TRBV11-2 and J usage is TRBJ2-3; the D gene is possibly TRBD2 (6 bases). Trimming took off 3 bases at V and 1 base at J, with 11 bases between the two ends. This CDR3 region has 15 residues. From germline, CDR1 is SGHAT and CDR2 FQNNGV. This chain's CDR3 is CASSFMGGGTDTQYF. The CDR3, as DNA: TGTGCCAGCAGCTTCATGGGGGGTGGCACAGATACGCAGTATTTT.

This sequence joins TRBV10-3 and TRBJ2-2, with D tentatively TRBD1 (5 bases). The CDR3 length is 16 residues. Trimming cost V 2 bases and J 5 bases, with 15 bases left between them. Germline CDR1 and CDR2: ENHRY and SYGVKD. For the CDR3, the DNA is TGTGCCATCAGTGAGAGGGGCAGGGTTGGGACCGGGGAGCTGTTTTTT. This translates into CAISERGRVGTGELFF.

This sequence joins TRBV7-8 and TRBJ1-4; no reliable D call. The CDR3 runs to 16 residues. Germline V gene lookup returns CDR1 SGHVS and CDR2 FQNEAQ. Trimming took off 1 base at V and 1 base at J, with 10 bases between the two ends. This CDR3 reads CASSLGGVGTNEKLFF. The CDR3 nucleotides read TGTGCCAGCAGCTTAGGAGGTGTCGGAACTAATGAAAAACTGTTTTTT. Full variable domain (missing parts from reference TRBV7-8 and TRBJ1-4): GAGVSQSPRYKVAKRGQDVALRCDPISGHVSLFWYQQALGQGPEFLTYFQNEAQLDKSGLPSDRFFAERPEGSVSTLKIQRTQQEDSAVYLCASSLGGVGTNEKLFFGSGTQLSVL.

This chain connects TRBV2 to TRBJ2-7; tentative D call: TRBD1 (5 bases). The CDR3 is 15 amino acids. The V end was cut by 3 bases, the J end by 7 bases, with 19 bases between. Germline CDR1 and CDR2: SNHLY and FYNNEI. CDR3: CASSDQTVGLREQYF. CDR3 coding DNA: TGTGCCAGCAGTGATCAGACAGTGGGTTTGAGGGAGCAGTACTTC.

The gene calls are TRBV5-1 and TRBJ1-1; D is uncertain. CDR1 is SGHRS, CDR2 YFSETQ, per germline. This CDR3 has 16 amino acids. Trimming removed 3 bases from V and 7 bases from J, with 22 bases in between. CDR3 residues: CASSSPYRTPGLEAFF. Here the CDR3 DNA reads TGCGCCAGCAGCTCGCCCTATAGGACGCCTGGGCTTGAAGCTTTCTTT.

This rearrangement joins TRBV19 to TRBJ1-2; 7 positions agree with TRBD1. Germline values: CDR1 LNHDA, CDR2 SQIVND (reference sequence). The CDR3 is made up of 14 amino acids. The V segment lost 7 bases and the J segment 4 bases; nucleotides outside the gene matches: 9. The CDR3 here is CASNLPGQTYGYTF. The CDR3 DNA follows: TGTGCCAGTAACTTGCCGGGACAGACCTATGGCTACACCTTC.

The chain has TRBV7-3 and TRBJ2-1; TRBD2 is a possible D gene (5 bases). Trimming shortened V by 1 base and J by 8 bases, and 12 bases separated the two germline ends. Germline values: CDR1 SGHTA, CDR2 FQGTGA. The CDR3 is 14 amino acids. The CDR3 DNA sequence: TGTGCCAGCAGCTTAAGCGGGCAGTCCGATGAGCAGTTCTTC. Translating it yields CASSLSGQSDEQFF.